The rows below give T cell receptor beta chains drawn from one sample of a study of tumor-infiltrating lymphocytes in primary liver carcinoma. In TCRdb, the multiplex PCR reads were re-called with MiXCR into one record per CDR3 protein. The data contain hundreds of thousands of distinct CDR3 sequences, less than 75% of them singletons. The sample comprised peripheral blood. These receptors were obtained from a man aged 35-49 years with primary liver carcinoma and hepatitis B virus infection. Both conserved end residues are part of each CDR3. The order of the fields is V gene, D gene, J gene, clone size, CDR3 protein, CDR3 DNA. A D gene is named only where the DNA matches it firmly. Not all rows give a size; the values are once, few, many and, for expanded clones, a class.

v_gene: TRBV6-1
d_gene: .
j_gene: TRBJ1-5
abundance: few
CDR3aa: CASSVRGSGQPQHF
CDR3nt: TGTGCCAGCAGTGTCCGGGGTAGTGGTCAGCCCCAGCATTTT

v_gene: TRBV6-6
d_gene: TRBD1
j_gene: TRBJ2-7
abundance: many
CDR3aa: CASSYSRTGSETISYEQYF
CDR3nt: TGTGCCAGCAGTTACTCGAGGACAGGGTCAGAGACCATCTCCTACGAGCAGTACTTC

v_gene: TRBV11-3
d_gene: TRBD2
j_gene: TRBJ2-1
abundance: .
CDR3aa: CTSSRLAGNERFF
CDR3nt: TGTACCAGCAGCCGACTAGCGGGTAATGAGCGGTTCTTC

v_gene: TRBV7-9
d_gene: TRBD2
j_gene: TRBJ2-1
abundance: .
CDR3aa: CASSPGTSGGNSYNEQFF
CDR3nt: TGTGCCAGTAGCCCCGGGACTAGCGGGGGAAACTCCTACAATGAGCAGTTCTTC

v_gene: TRBV4-2
d_gene: TRBD2
j_gene: TRBJ2-2
abundance: few
CDR3aa: CASSQRGGSSTGELFF
CDR3nt: TGTGCCAGCAGCCAGAGAGGCGGGAGTAGCACCGGGGAGCTGTTTTTT

v_gene: TRBV7-8
d_gene: .
j_gene: TRBJ1-2
abundance: .
CDR3aa: CASSPTLGDGGYTF
CDR3nt: TGTGCCAGCAGCCCTACTCTTGGCGATGGCGGCTACACCTTC

v_gene: TRBV6-1
d_gene: .
j_gene: TRBJ1-1
abundance: .
CDR3aa: CASTLTLGGNTEAFF
CDR3nt: TGTGCCAGCACCCTCACTCTCGGGGGCAACACTGAAGCTTTCTTT

v_gene: TRBV11-3
d_gene: .
j_gene: TRBJ2-1
abundance: .
CDR3aa: CISSFNQGWTQFF
CDR3nt: TGTATCAGCAGCTTTAATCAGGGCTGGACTCAGTTCTTC

v_gene: TRBV11-1
d_gene: .
j_gene: TRBJ1-3
abundance: .
CDR3aa: CASGFSAGGDTMYF
CDR3nt: TGTGCCAGCGGCTTTTCTGCAGGTGGGGACACTATGTATTTT

v_gene: TRBV11-3
d_gene: TRBD1
j_gene: TRBJ2-2
abundance: .
CDR3aa: CASSTRTGAGTTGGLFF
CDR3nt: TGTGCTAGCAGCACTCGGACAGGGGCGGGGACCACCGGGGGGCTGTTTTTT

v_gene: TRBV7-9
d_gene: TRBD1
j_gene: TRBJ2-7
abundance: few
CDR3aa: CASSLFGDRGYEQYF
CDR3nt: TGTGCCAGCAGCTTATTCGGGGACAGGGGGTACGAGCAGTACTTC

v_gene: TRBV6-5
d_gene: TRBD2
j_gene: TRBJ2-7
abundance: .
CDR3aa: CASSYRTSGRGDREQYF
CDR3nt: TGTGCCAGCAGTTACCGGACTAGCGGGAGGGGGGACCGAGAGCAGTACTTC

v_gene: TRBV4-1
d_gene: .
j_gene: TRBJ1-5
abundance: .
CDR3aa: CASSLRPGAGGSNQPQHF
CDR3nt: TGCGCCAGCAGCCTACGCCCGGGGGCGGGTGGGAGCAATCAGCCCCAGCATTTT

v_gene: TRBV10-3
d_gene: TRBD2
j_gene: TRBJ2-7
abundance: many
CDR3aa: CAARTSGGTYEQYF
CDR3nt: TGTGCCGCCCGGACTAGCGGGGGGACCTACGAGCAGTACTTC

v_gene: TRBV10-3
d_gene: .
j_gene: TRBJ1-1
abundance: many
CDR3aa: CAISWQGGDTEAFF
CDR3nt: TGTGCCATCAGTTGGCAGGGTGGGGACACTGAAGCTTTCTTT

v_gene: TRBV29-1
d_gene: .
j_gene: TRBJ2-7
abundance: .
CDR3aa: CDVWTAQTSYEQYF
CDR3nt: TGCGACGTTTGGACGGCTCAAACGTCCTACGAGCAGTACTTC

v_gene: TRBV29-1
d_gene: TRBD1
j_gene: TRBJ1-1
abundance: .
CDR3aa: CSIDLDREAFF
CDR3nt: TGCAGCATTGATTTGGACAGGGAAGCTTTCTTT

v_gene: TRBV14
d_gene: .
j_gene: TRBJ2-1
abundance: .
CDR3aa: CASSLITKDEQFF
CDR3nt: TGTGCCAGCAGCCTCATTACCAAGGACGAGCAGTTCTTC

v_gene: TRBV7-9
d_gene: .
j_gene: TRBJ2-1
abundance: .
CDR3aa: CASSQRGSHTRPFF
CDR3nt: TGTGCCAGCAGCCAAAGAGGCTCCCACACGCGTCCGTTCTTC

v_gene: TRBV11-1
d_gene: TRBD2
j_gene: TRBJ2-7
abundance: .
CDR3aa: CASSLVIGRAEYEQYF
CDR3nt: TGTGCCAGCAGCTTAGTCATCGGGAGGGCGGAATACGAACAGTACTTC

v_gene: TRBV11-3
d_gene: .
j_gene: TRBJ1-1
abundance: .
CDR3aa: CSGSFTGSSTEAFF
CDR3nt: TGTTCCGGCAGCTTTACGGGTTCGAGCACTGAAGCTTTCTTT

v_gene: TRBV12-3/TRBV12-4
d_gene: .
j_gene: TRBJ1-2
abundance: .
CDR3aa: CASSTRGFYGYTF
CDR3nt: TGTGCCAGCAGTACCCGGGGATTCTATGGCTACACCTTC

v_gene: TRBV29-1
d_gene: TRBD2
j_gene: TRBJ2-7
abundance: .
CDR3aa: CSVPPASGPYEQYF
CDR3nt: TGCAGCGTACCTCCGGCTAGCGGGCCGTACGAGCAGTACTTC

v_gene: TRBV4-2
d_gene: TRBD2
j_gene: TRBJ2-3
abundance: .
CDR3aa: CASGLDKTSGGPSSTDTQYF
CDR3nt: TGTGCCAGCGGCTTGGATAAGACTAGCGGGGGCCCCTCTAGCACAGATACGCAGTATTTT

v_gene: TRBV29-1
d_gene: .
j_gene: TRBJ1-1
abundance: once
CDR3aa: CSVGWGMNTEAFF
CDR3nt: TGCAGCGTGGGTTGGGGAATGAACACTGAAGCTTTCTTT

v_gene: TRBV6-1
d_gene: TRBD2
j_gene: TRBJ2-5
abundance: many
CDR3aa: CASSELAGGQETQYF
CDR3nt: TGTGCCAGCAGTGAACTAGCGGGAGGGCAAGAGACCCAGTACTTC

v_gene: TRBV29-1
d_gene: .
j_gene: TRBJ2-7
abundance: .
CDR3aa: CSVTGIVGYGQYF
CDR3nt: TGCAGCGTTACCGGGATAGTTGGCTACGGGCAGTACTTC

v_gene: TRBV5-1
d_gene: TRBD2
j_gene: TRBJ2-7
abundance: few
CDR3aa: CASRVGLANSYEQYF
CDR3nt: TGCGCCAGCAGGGTAGGACTAGCGAACTCCTACGAGCAGTACTTC

v_gene: TRBV11-2
d_gene: .
j_gene: TRBJ2-7
abundance: .
CDR3aa: CARSLEASFPLEQYF
CDR3nt: TGTGCCAGGAGCTTAGAGGCCTCTTTCCCTTTGGAGCAGTACTTC

v_gene: TRBV7-9
d_gene: TRBD1
j_gene: TRBJ2-7
abundance: .
CDR3aa: CASSKLQGISYEQYF
CDR3nt: TGTGCCAGCAGCAAACTACAGGGGATCTCCTACGAGCAGTACTTC

v_gene: TRBV11-2
d_gene: .
j_gene: TRBJ1-3
abundance: .
CDR3aa: CANSLLRGSGNTIYF
CDR3nt: TGTGCCAACAGCTTGTTGAGGGGATCTGGAAACACAATATATTTT

v_gene: TRBV7-9
d_gene: TRBD2
j_gene: TRBJ2-2
abundance: .
CDR3aa: CASSLGLAGESGELFF
CDR3nt: TGTGCCAGCAGCTTAGGACTAGCGGGAGAGTCCGGGGAGCTGTTTTTT

v_gene: TRBV5-4
d_gene: .
j_gene: TRBJ2-2
abundance: few
CDR3aa: CASSLDQYTGELFF
CDR3nt: TGTGCCAGCAGCTTGGATCAGTACACCGGGGAGCTGTTTTTT